These 14 T cell receptor beta chains share one sample of origin, sequenced in a study of T cells after yellow fever vaccination (dated by TCRdb to about 2019). Libraries were built with 5' RACE. This sample was sequenced with an Illumina NovaSeq 6000. TCRdb reprocessing: public reads trimmed at Q25 with fastp, clones called with MiXCR, in-frame beta chains kept. All rows with the same CDR3 protein become a single entry with the most common DNA and genes. The table for this sample lists 400,000 or so distinct CDR3 sequences; around 20% of them were counted only once. The ten largest clones capture about 18% of the sample. Taken with the paper, the label for treatment or condition translates to: live attenuated yellow fever vaccine strain. The source was PBMCs, collected before the yellow fever booster vaccination. The receptors here all came from a man between 18 and 35 years old who received the YFV17D yellow fever vaccine.

The rearrangement links TRBV6-2 or TRBV6-3 to TRBJ1-2; D is uncertain. The CDR3 totals 12 residues. Trimming cost V 1 base and J 7 bases, with 7 bases left between them. The germline gives CDR1 MNHEY, CDR2 SVGEGT. In nucleotides, the CDR3 is TGTGCCAGCAGTTACTTCCTAGGTGGCTACACCTTC. Amino acids: CASSYFLGGYTF.

Only a few counts were recorded for this clonotype. This chain joins TRBV12-3 or TRBV12-4 and TRBJ2-3; D unclear. Trimming stripped 10 bases from V and 6 bases from J, with 11 bases between. The CDR3 covers 11 residues. This CDR3 is CAISTWDTQYF. The CDR3 DNA reads as TGTGCCATCTCTACTTGGGATACGCAGTATTTT.

The chain employs TRBV7-2 and TRBJ2-7; D call uncertain. Germline-derived CDR1 and CDR2 are SGHTA and FQGNSA. V was shortened by 5 bases and J by 3 bases, with 11 bases between the two germline ends. The CDR3 contains 13 residues. The CDR3 reads CASSLATDYEQYF. The CDR3 nucleotides are TGTGCCAGCAGCCTCGCTACAGACTACGAGCAGTACTTC.

The chain employs TRBV23-1 and TRBJ2-1; D is possibly TRBD2 (5 bases). TRBV23-1 is designated an ORF whose function remains uncertain. V was clipped by 8 bases and J by 8 bases, with 19 bases between them. This CDR3 has 14 residues. The CDR3 DNA reads TGCGCCAGCCCAGGCCTCCCGACCGGGGATGAGCAGTTCTTC. Residues: CASPGLPTGDEQFF.

This clonotype was recorded at least ten times. The V and J genes are TRBV6-5 and TRBJ2-1, with no clear D. Trimming removed 0 bases from V and 6 bases from J, with 9 bases in between. Germline CDR1 MNHEY, CDR2 SVGAGI. The CDR3 consists of 14 residues. In nucleotides, the CDR3 is TGTGCCAGCAGTTACTCTCTGTGGGTCAATGAGCAGTTCTTC. Protein sequence: CASSYSLWVNEQFF.

This clonotype was seen more than once but under ten times. V and J are TRBV7-7 and TRBJ2-5; unclear D gene. Deletions cut 0 bases from V and 5 bases from J, with 16 bases between. Germline V CDR1 and CDR2: SSHAT, FNYEAQ (reference sequence). This CDR3 spans 16 amino acids. The CDR3 DNA reads as TGTGCCAGCAGCTTAGCGGGCGGCAGGAGCTTGGAGACCCAGTACTTC. Its translation: CASSLAGGRSLETQYF.

This rearrangement joins TRBV7-2 to TRBJ2-1; D call uncertain. Trimming removed 0 bases at V and 9 bases at J, with 18 bases between. CDR1 is SGHTA, CDR2 FQGNSA, per germline. The CDR3 length is 16 residues. The CDR3 sequence: CASSLALVYRLGEQFF. The CDR3 nucleotides are TGTGCCAGCAGCTTAGCGTTAGTCTATAGATTGGGTGAGCAGTTCTTC.

A few counts support this clonotype. The CDR3 region has the DNA TGCAGTGCTAGTCCCCGGTTGGGGGCGGCTAATAATGAGCAGTTCTTC. As protein: CSASPRLGAANNEQFF. V gene TRBV20-1 combines with J gene TRBJ2-1, with D possibly TRBD1 on 6 matching bases. With 3 bases removed from V and 7 bases from J, the gap between germline ends came to 22 bases. The CDR3 has 16 residues. Germline CDR1 reads DFQATT; CDR2 reads SNEGSKA (reference sequence).

The chain combines TRBV20-1 with TRBJ2-2; tentatively, D is TRBD2 (5 bases). The V end lost 6 bases, the J end lost 0 bases, and 17 bases lay between the germline ends. CDR3 length: 16 residues. Germline lookup yields CDR1 DFQATT and CDR2 SNEGSKA (reference sequence). CDR3 sequence: CSATTHERPNTGELFF. The DNA of the CDR3 is TGCAGTGCAACCACCCACGAGCGGCCGAACACCGGGGAGCTGTTTTTT.

A few counts support this clonotype. The chain has TRBV5-1 and TRBJ2-5; the D gene is possibly TRBD1 (5 bases). The CDR3 has 14 residues. Germline CDR1 and CDR2: SGHRS and YFSETQ. With 3 bases removed from V and 4 bases from J, the gap between germline ends came to 13 bases. The CDR3 here is CASSWIDSTETQYF. CDR3 DNA sequence: TGCGCCAGCAGCTGGATTGACAGCACAGAGACCCAGTACTTC.

This rearrangement joins TRBV27 to TRBJ2-7; 10 nucleotides align to TRBD1. This CDR3 has 13 amino acids. The ends lost 8 bases at V and 2 bases at J; junction bases unmatched: 3. The V gene's germline CDR1 is MNHEY and CDR2 SMNVEV (reference sequence). CDR3 nucleotide sequence: TGTGCCAGCGCGGGACAGGGGCCCTACGAGCAGTACTTC. The encoded protein is CASAGQGPYEQYF.

This clonotype was recorded at least ten times. CDR3 protein: CSARERTSAGDTQYF. In DNA form, the CDR3 reads TGCAGTGCTAGAGAAAGGACTAGCGCGGGAGATACGCAGTATTTT. V is TRBV20-1 and J is TRBJ2-3; 9 positions agree with TRBD2. The V segment lost 0 bases and the J segment 5 bases; nucleotides outside the gene matches: 6. The CDR3 length is 15 residues. The germline V gene has CDR1 DFQATT and CDR2 SNEGSKA (reference sequence).

The rearrangement links TRBV10-2 to TRBJ2-1; 10 positions agree with TRBD2. This CDR3 has 14 amino acids. V dropped 6 bases and J dropped 7; count of bases not matched to a gene: 6. Germline V CDR1 and CDR2: WSHSY, SAAADI. The CDR3 reads CASRGAGGRNEQFF. The CDR3 DNA reads TGCGCCAGCAGGGGAGCGGGGGGGCGGAATGAGCAGTTCTTC.

This clonotype was seen repeatedly, ten times or more. The chain employs TRBV4-2 and TRBJ2-2, with 11 nucleotides matching TRBD2. V dropped 1 base and J dropped 5; count of bases not matched to a gene: 12. The V gene's germline CDR1 is LGHNA and CDR2 YNFKEQ. This CDR3 has 19 amino acids. The CDR3: CASSQVEDSGGAGTGELFF. The CDR3 DNA follows: TGTGCCAGCAGCCAAGTGGAGGATAGCGGGGGGGCCGGGACCGGGGAGCTGTTTTTT.